This passage covers 28 T cell receptor beta chains from one sample sequenced in a study of post-analysis software for immune sequencing data. Unique molecular identifiers had been added to the TCR beta cDNA libraries. MiXCR was run by TCRdb on the PCR reads, yielding one entry per CDR3 protein. The sample lists hundreds of thousands of distinct CDR3 sequences; about 32% were seen once. For these TCRs, the target antigens are not known. General study results and limits: TRBV5-6, TRBV5-1 and TRBV20-1 were among roughly five TRBV segments more frequent in patients than controls.

Material for sequencing was blood. The receptors stem from a girl aged 5 to 17 with multiple sclerosis.

This CDR3 is CASSLGGGRFEQFF. For the CDR3, the DNA is TGCGCCAGCAGCTTGGGAGGGGGCCGTTTCGAGCAGTTCTTC. The genes are TRBV5-1 and TRBJ2-1, with 7 positions matching TRBD1. Trimming cost V 0 bases and J 10 bases; bases outside gene matches: 7. CDR1 is SGHRS, CDR2 YFSETQ, per germline. The CDR3 consists of 14 residues.

The J gene is TRBJ2-5, the V gene TRBV7-2, with D unclear. This CDR3 is 15 amino acids long. V dropped 1 base and J dropped 2 bases, with 11 bases sitting between them. Germline V lookup: CDR1 SGHTA, CDR2 FQGNSA. The DNA of the CDR3 is TGTGCCAGCAGCTTAGTTCGGCAGTTACAAGAGACCCAGTACTTC. Encoded protein: CASSLVRQLQETQYF.

The sample holds a few counts of this clonotype. The rearrangement uses TRBV20-1 and TRBJ2-3, with TRBD2 matching 9 bases. This CDR3 has 15 amino acids. CDR1 DFQATT and CDR2 SNEGSKA come from the germline V gene (reference sequence). J was trimmed by 0 bases and V by 4 bases; bases with no gene match: 5. The DNA of the CDR3 is TGCAGTGCTACCAGACTAGCGGAAAGCACAGATACGCAGTATTTT. Translating it yields CSATRLAESTDTQYF.

The table lists this clonotype with a few counts. V and J are TRBV11-2 and TRBJ2-1; D gene uncertain. Looked up from germline, CDR1 is SGHAT and CDR2 is FQNNGV. The CDR3 is 16 amino acids. V lost 5 bases and J lost 0, with 14 bases in between. CDR3 sequence (DNA): TGTGCCAGCAGCACCTCAGGTTCTAGCTCCTACAATGAGCAGTTCTTC. This sequence encodes CASSTSGSSSYNEQFF.

V usage is TRBV21-1 and J usage is TRBJ2-3; the table gives TRBD1 as D, unverified against the DNA. TRBV21-1 is shown as a pseudogene. The CDR3 length is 18 residues. CDR3 sequence reads: CASSKARTGSPHTDTQYF. In nucleotides, the CDR3 is TGTGCCAGCAGCAAAGCGCGCACAGGGTCCCCTCACACAGATACGCAGTATTTT.

The chain recombines TRBV7-9 with TRBJ2-3, with D maybe TRBD2 (5 bases). The V end lost 3 bases, the J end lost 4 bases, and 11 bases lay between the germline ends. Germline V gene sequence: CDR1 SEHNR, CDR2 FQNEAQ (reference sequence). This CDR3 spans 14 amino acids. The chain's CDR3 is CASSFEGSADTQYF. Written as DNA, the CDR3 is TGTGCCAGCAGCTTCGAGGGATCAGCAGATACGCAGTATTTT.

This clonotype turned up a few times. The gene calls are TRBV12-3 or TRBV12-4 and TRBJ2-1, with D maybe TRBD2 (5 bases). The CDR3 is made up of 14 amino acids. V lost 3 bases and J 8 bases, leaving 14 bases between the germline ends. The CDR3 sequence is CASSLSRRSDEQFF. In nucleotides, the CDR3 is TGTGCCAGCAGTTTGAGTAGGAGGTCCGATGAGCAGTTCTTC.

The chain joins TRBV5-1 to TRBJ2-6, with D possibly being TRBD1 (6 bases). The CDR3 has 17 residues. Germline V CDR1 and CDR2: SGHRS, YFSETQ. V lost 4 bases to trimming and J lost 0 bases, with 14 bases between them. CDR3 residues: CASSGTIRGSGANVLTF. CDR3 nucleotide sequence: TGCGCCAGCAGCGGGACAATTAGGGGCTCTGGGGCCAACGTCCTGACTTTC.

This clonotype was seen a few times. The rearrangement uses TRBV20-1 and TRBJ2-5; 10 bases fit TRBD2. CDR3 size: 14 residues. Germline lookup yields CDR1 DFQATT and CDR2 SNEGSKA (reference sequence). V lost 3 bases to trimming and J lost 5 bases; unmatched junction nucleotides: 6. The CDR3 DNA is TGCAGTGCTAGCAAGCGGGAGGGGAAGGAGACCCAGTACTTC. Its protein is CSASKREGKETQYF.

The CDR3 DNA sequence: TGTGCCAGTAGTGGGACAGTATACAATGAGCAGTTCTTC. It is translated as CASSGTVYNEQFF. This chain joins TRBV19 and TRBJ2-1; the match to TRBD1 covers 7 bases. Per germline, CDR1 LNHDA and CDR2 SQIVND (reference sequence). V gave up 5 bases and J gave up 4 bases; unmatched junction bases: 2. This CDR3 contains 13 residues. Full variable domain (remainder filled in from reference TRBV19 and TRBJ2-1): DGGITQSPKYLFRKEGQNVTLSCEQNLNHDAMYWYRQDPGQGLRLIYYSQIVNDFQKGDIAEGYSVSREKKESFPLTVTSAQKNPTAFYLCASSGTVYNEQFFGPGTRLTVL.

This chain connects TRBV19 to TRBJ2-6, with D uncertain. Germline values: CDR1 LNHDA, CDR2 SQIVND (reference sequence). CDR3 length: 16 residues. The V end was cut by 3 bases, the J end by 4 bases, with 13 bases between. This CDR3 is CASSIRRARGANVLTF. CDR3 nucleotide sequence: TGTGCCAGTAGTATTCGTAGGGCGCGAGGGGCCAACGTCCTGACTTTC.

This clonotype was counted many times. The chain employs TRBV12-3 or TRBV12-4 and TRBJ2-7; D possibly matches TRBD1 or TRBD2 (5 bases each). V was pared by 3 bases and J by 3 bases, with 12 bases between. CDR3 length: 14 amino acids. CDR3 DNA sequence: TGTGCCAGCAGTTTGAGGGGTATGGTCTACGAGCAGTACTTC. Its protein is CASSLRGMVYEQYF.

This clonotype was detected ten times or more. This rearrangement joins TRBV4-3 to TRBJ2-3, with D perhaps TRBD2 (6 bases). Germline CDR1 LGHNA, CDR2 YSLEER. Between the trimmed V and J ends, which lost 4 bases and 6 bases, there was a span of 14 bases. The CDR3 sequence is 14 residues long. The DNA for the CDR3 is TGCGCCAGCAGCCTCTCGACTAGTTTGGATACGCAGTATTTT. Translating gives CASSLSTSLDTQYF.

This clonotype was detected a few times. V and J are TRBV7-2 and TRBJ2-1; 9 positions match TRBD2. The V and J ends lost 0 bases and 0 bases, in that order; junction bases with no gene match: 9. The CDR3 extends over 19 amino acids. Germline lookup yields CDR1 SGHTA and CDR2 FQGNSA. CDR3 residues: CASSLAASGVFSSYNEQFF. The DNA for the CDR3 is TGTGCCAGCAGCTTAGCGGCTAGCGGGGTTTTCTCCTCCTACAATGAGCAGTTCTTC.

The chain recombines TRBV6-6 with TRBJ1-5; D is unclear. Germline assignment: CDR1 MNHNY and CDR2 SVGAGI (reference sequence). Trimming removed 7 bases at V and 3 bases at J, with 10 bases between. This CDR3 is 13 amino acids long. The chain's CDR3 is CASTFSVNQPQHF. The CDR3 DNA follows: TGTGCCAGCACTTTCTCTGTCAATCAGCCCCAGCATTTT.

The chain joins TRBV5-1 to TRBJ1-1; 9 positions match TRBD1. In germline, CDR1 is SGHRS, CDR2 YFSETQ. Unmatched junction bases numbered 7, after V lost 4 bases and J lost 6 bases. This CDR3 spans 14 amino acids. The CDR3 region is CASSSHRGLPEAFF. The DNA for the CDR3 is TGCGCCAGCAGCAGCCACAGGGGGCTCCCTGAAGCTTTCTTT.

This clonotype was seen a few times. The gene calls are TRBV5-1 and TRBJ2-3; 8 positions match TRBD2. CDR1 and CDR2 (germline): SGHRS, YFSETQ. The CDR3 has 15 residues. V gave up 5 bases and J gave up 3 bases; unmatched junction bases: 8. Here the CDR3 reads CASRRGLGVTDTQYF. The CDR3 DNA follows: TGCGCCAGCAGACGGGGACTAGGGGTTACAGATACGCAGTATTTT.

This clonotype appeared a few times. V gene TRBV6-6 combines with J gene TRBJ1-5; D is ambiguous. Germline CDR1 reads MNHNY; CDR2 reads SVGAGI (reference sequence). CDR3 length equals 14 residues. V was clipped by 3 bases and J by 3 bases, with 9 bases between them. The CDR3 nucleotides read TGTGCCAGCAGTTATCCCTCTCTCAATCAGCCCCAGCATTTT. It translates to CASSYPSLNQPQHF.

This clonotype was seen a handful of times. The chain combines TRBV10-3 with TRBJ2-6; tentatively, D is TRBD1 (9 bases). V lost 0 bases and J lost 2, with 26 bases in between. This CDR3 contains 22 residues. From germline, CDR1 is ENHRY and CDR2 SYGVKD. CDR3 in amino acids: CAISESLFGSGTGRPGANVLTF. The CDR3, as DNA: TGTGCCATCAGTGAGTCTCTCTTTGGTAGCGGGACAGGGCGCCCTGGGGCCAACGTCCTGACTTTC.

About this clonotype itself: The germline gene is not matched at one end of the junction; a read error may be the cause. The gene calls are TRBV28 and TRBJ1-5, with D unclear. CDR3 length equals 14 residues. Germline values: CDR1 MDHEN, CDR2 SYDVKM. The CDR3 sequence is CASSSAGSNRPQHF. CDR3 sequence (DNA): TGTGCCAGCAGTTCAGCGGGTAGCAATCGGCCCCAGCATTTT.

This clonotype has just one count. Given a much more abundant clone one base away, this may be a read error. This chain joins TRBV7-2 and TRBJ2-7; a possible D gene is TRBD1 (5 bases). Germline CDR1 SGHTA, CDR2 FQGNSA. V was trimmed by 4 bases and J by 5 bases, leaving 12 bases between them. The CDR3 totals 13 residues. The CDR3, as DNA: TGTGCCAGCAGCTCAGGGCCTAGGGACGAGCAGTACTTC. This gives the protein CASSSGPRDEQYF.

This chain links TRBV20-1 with TRBJ2-4, with D possibly being TRBD1 (5 bases). TRBJ2-5 explains the end of the DNA better; the J call may be wrong. Germline V gives CDR1 DFQATT, CDR2 SNEGSKA (reference sequence). The CDR3 is 14 amino acids. The CDR3 DNA is TGCAGTGCTAGAGCCGTAGGGGCCCTAGAGACCCAGTACTTC. Amino acid sequence: CSARAVGALETQYF.

The V and J genes are TRBV7-9 and TRBJ1-1; D remains ambiguous. Germline loops: CDR1 SEHNR, CDR2 FQNEAQ (reference sequence). The CDR3 runs 15 residues. Trimming stripped 1 base from V and 0 bases from J, with 9 bases between. CDR3 in amino acids: CASSLGSQMNTEAFF. The CDR3 DNA reads TGTGCCAGCAGCTTAGGGTCCCAGATGAACACTGAAGCTTTCTTT.

The CDR3 DNA sequence: TGTGCCAGCAGCCAAAGCCGGCGGGGGAGCGCTGAAGCTTTCTTT. The encoded protein is CASSQSRRGSAEAFF. The chain links TRBV3-1 to TRBJ1-1; TRBD1 is a possible D gene (5 bases). Germline V gene lookup returns CDR1 LGHDT and CDR2 YNNKEL (reference sequence). Trimming left V 2 bases short and J 6 bases short, with 16 bases between. This CDR3 has 15 amino acids.

This clonotype was counted at least ten times. V and J are TRBV27 and TRBJ2-4; 10 bases agree with TRBD1. Per the germline V gene, CDR1 is MNHEY and CDR2 is SMNVEV (reference sequence). The length of the CDR3 is 15 residues. The trim removed 2 bases at V and 13 bases at J, leaving 11 bases unmatched. The CDR3: CASSLGGTGVREQYF. The DNA of the CDR3 is TGTGCCAGCAGTTTAGGGGGGACAGGGGTCAGAGAGCAGTACTTC.

This clonotype turned up a few times. This chain connects TRBV10-3 to TRBJ1-1, with D unresolved. CDR1 is ENHRY, CDR2 SYGVKD, per germline. V shed 6 bases and J shed 0 bases, with 11 bases lying between them. The CDR3 contains 14 residues. CDR3 DNA sequence: TGTGCCATCAGGCAGGACGCCATGAACACTGAAGCTTTCTTT. Translation gives CAIRQDAMNTEAFF.

This clonotype was seen a few times. This sequence joins TRBV28 and TRBJ2-5; maybe TRBD2 (6 bases). CDR1 and CDR2 (germline): MDHEN, SYDVKM. V was clipped by 3 bases and J by 4 bases, with 18 bases between them. The CDR3 runs 16 residues. For the CDR3, the DNA is TGTGCCAGCAGTTTGGGGGGACTCCTCACGCGAGAGACCCAGTACTTC. Translated, it gives CASSLGGLLTRETQYF.

J is TRBJ2-7 and V is TRBV18; the D call may be TRBD1 or TRBD2 (5 bases each). V was cut by 3 bases and J by 5 bases, with 14 bases left in between. The germline CDR1 and CDR2 sequences are KGHSH and LQKENI. This CDR3 has 14 residues. CDR3 sequence: CASSPGAAGNEQYF. The CDR3 DNA reads TGTGCCAGCTCACCCGGGGCGGCGGGCAACGAGCAGTACTTC.